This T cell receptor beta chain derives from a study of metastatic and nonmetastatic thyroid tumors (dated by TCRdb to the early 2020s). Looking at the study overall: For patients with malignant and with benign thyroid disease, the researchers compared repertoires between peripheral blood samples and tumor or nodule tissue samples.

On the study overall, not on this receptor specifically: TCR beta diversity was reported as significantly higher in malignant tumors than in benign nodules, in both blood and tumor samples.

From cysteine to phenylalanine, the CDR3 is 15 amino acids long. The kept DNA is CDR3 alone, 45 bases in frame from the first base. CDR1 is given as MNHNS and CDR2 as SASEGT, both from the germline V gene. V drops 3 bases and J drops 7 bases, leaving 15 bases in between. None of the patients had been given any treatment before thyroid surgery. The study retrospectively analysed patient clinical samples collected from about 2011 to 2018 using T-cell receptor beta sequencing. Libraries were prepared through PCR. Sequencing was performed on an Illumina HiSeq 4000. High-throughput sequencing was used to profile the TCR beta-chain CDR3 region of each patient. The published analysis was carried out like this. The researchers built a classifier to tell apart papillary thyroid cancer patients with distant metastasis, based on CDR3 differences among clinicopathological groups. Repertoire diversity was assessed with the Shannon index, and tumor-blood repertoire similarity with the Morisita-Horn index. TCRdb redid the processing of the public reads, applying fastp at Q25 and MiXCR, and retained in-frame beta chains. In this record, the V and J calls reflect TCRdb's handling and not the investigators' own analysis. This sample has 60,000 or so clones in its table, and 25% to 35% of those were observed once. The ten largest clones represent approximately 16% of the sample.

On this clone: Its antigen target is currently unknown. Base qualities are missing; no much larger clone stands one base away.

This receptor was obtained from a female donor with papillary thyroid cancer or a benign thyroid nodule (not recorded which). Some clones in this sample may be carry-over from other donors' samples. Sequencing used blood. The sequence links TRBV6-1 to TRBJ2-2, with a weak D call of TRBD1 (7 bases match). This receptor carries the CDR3 CASSEVSGGIGELFF. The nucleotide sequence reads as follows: TGTGCCAGCAGTGAGGTTTCAGGGGGGATCGGGGAGCTGTTTTTT.